One T cell receptor (beta chain) is described in this entry. Its matching antigen is unknown. Profiling relied on immunoSEQ multiplex PCR, and the TCRdb table lists in-frame clones only, not all of them. Of 60,000 to 70,000 clones detected, 92% appear once; the ten largest clones hold about 10%. This sample was included in a study of Tregs in tolerant kidney transplant recipients. Regarding the study as a whole: Tregs expanded with activated donor B cells seemed most donor-specific.

Trimming shortened V by 6 bases and J by 9 bases, and 6 bases separated the two germline ends. Germline V CDR1 and CDR2: DFQATT, SNEGSKA (reference sequence). The CDR3 has 9 residues. Thawed PBMCs were FACS-sorted into unstimulated CD4+CD25+CD127- regulatory T cells, CD4+CD25- non-regulatory cells, CD4 and CD8 cells. The rearrangement links TRBV20-1 to TRBJ2-1; no clear D gene. This clonotype was obtained from a human donor who received a combined kidney and bone marrow transplant. The input for sequencing was CD8+ T cells from blood, taken before the transplant. CDR3 residues: CSANPEQFF. In DNA, the CDR3 is TGCAGTGCCAATCCTGAGCAGTTCTTC.